A selection of T cell receptor beta chains follows, all from one sample in a study of technical replicates of blood from four donors. TCRdb's copy holds only in-frame clones and misses some; the assay was immunoSEQ multiplex PCR. The sample consists of tens of thousands of clones, more than 85% of them appearing once. Sample: PBMCs. These receptor sequences come from a human donor in good health. Some clones in this sample may be carry-over from other donors' samples. Both conserved end residues are part of each CDR3. D genes are given only for firm matches. Expanded clones get a size class; other rows say once, few or many, or leave the size out.

v_gene	d_gene	j_gene	abundance	CDR3nt	CDR3aa
TRBV4-1	NA	TRBJ1-5	many	TGCGCCAGCAGCCAAGATCATAGCAATCAGCCCCAGCATTTT	CASSQDHSNQPQHF
TRBV13	TRBD1	TRBJ1-2	NA	TGTGCCAGCAGCTACGAGGGACAGGCGGCTGGGGGCTACACCTTC	CASSYEGQAAGGYTF
TRBV5-6	TRBD1	TRBJ2-5	NA	TGTGCCAGCAGCTTTGGACAGGGAATTTGGGGAGAGACCCAGTACTTC	CASSFGQGIWGETQYF
TRBV27	NA	TRBJ1-2	NA	TGTGCCAGCAGTTACGCGGGGCCCTCGAGTGGCTACACCTTC	CASSYAGPSSGYTF
TRBV20-1	NA	TRBJ1-1	once	TGCAGTGCTAGGCAGTCCACTGAAGCTTTCTTT	CSARQSTEAFF
TRBV7-2	NA	TRBJ2-7	once	TGTGCCAGCAGCTTAGTGCTGGAGGACGAGCAGTACTTC	CASSLVLEDEQYF
TRBV2	NA	TRBJ1-5	few	TGTGCCAGCAGCGCCGAAGGGGCTCAGCCCCAGCATTTT	CASSAEGAQPQHF
TRBV4-1	TRBD1	TRBJ2-7	NA	TGCGCCAGCAGGGGGACAGGGAGTTACGAGCAGTACTTC	CASRGTGSYEQYF
TRBV5-1	TRBD1	TRBJ2-1	NA	TGCGCCAGCAGCTGGGAAGGGGGCGAGGGTGAGCAGTTCTTC	CASSWEGGEGEQFF
TRBV7-9	TRBD1	TRBJ2-1	NA	TGTGCCAGCAGCTTACAGGGGGCCTCAAATGAGCAGTTCTTC	CASSLQGASNEQFF
TRBV21-1	NA	TRBJ2-4	NA	TGTGCCAGCAGCAAGGAGCAGGGGGCGCGGGGAGCCAAAAACATTCAGTACTTC	CASSKEQGARGAKNIQYF
TRBV5-6	NA	TRBJ1-5	NA	TGTGCCAGCAGCTTGGCCAATTACGGGTTTCAGCCCCAGCATTTT	CASSLANYGFQPQHF
TRBV7-9	TRBD2	TRBJ2-2	NA	TGTGCCAGCAGCTCCACTAGCGGGAGGGCCGGCACCGGGGAGCTGTTTTTT	CASSSTSGRAGTGELFF
TRBV19	TRBD1	TRBJ2-7	once	TGTGCCAGTTCCGGGACAGGGGGTTACGAGCAGTACTTC	CASSGTGGYEQYF
TRBV30	NA	TRBJ1-4	NA	TGTGCCTGGGCTACGGGACTTTTTAATGAAAAACTGTTTTTT	CAWATGLFNEKLFF
TRBV6-6	NA	TRBJ2-7	NA	TGTGCCAGCAGTTACTCGCGGGACTTCTCCTACGAGCAGTACTTC	CASSYSRDFSYEQYF
TRBV7-6	NA	TRBJ1-2	NA	TGTGCCAGCAGCTTCTCCGGTAAAGATGGCTACACCTTC	CASSFSGKDGYTF
TRBV2	TRBD1	TRBJ1-2	NA	TGTGCCAGCAGAACAGGGGGGGGATATGGCTACACCTTC	CASRTGGGYGYTF
TRBV9	TRBD1	TRBJ1-2	NA	TGTGCCAGCAGCGGCCCGGGACAGGGGACAGCTAACTATGGCTACACCTTC	CASSGPGQGTANYGYTF
TRBV6-6	TRBD1	TRBJ1-3	NA	TGTGCCAGCAGCCAAACAGGGGCTTCTGGAAACACCATATATTTT	CASSQTGASGNTIYF
TRBV5-6	NA	TRBJ1-2	NA	TGTGCCAGCAGCTTGAGGGCAGGGTCTCGGTATGGCTACACCTTC	CASSLRAGSRYGYTF
TRBV6-1	TRBD1	TRBJ2-7	few	TGTGCCAGCACCGAGGGACAGGGGAGTTCCTACGAGCAGTACTTC	CASTEGQGSSYEQYF
TRBV7-2	TRBD2	TRBJ2-6	NA	TGTGCCAGCAGCCTAACAGCGGGGAGCGGGGCCAACGTCCTGACTTTC	CASSLTAGSGANVLTF
TRBV6-6	TRBD2	TRBJ2-7	NA	TGTGCCCCCCCGGGGGGGTCAGGCGAGCAGTACTTC	CAPPGGSGEQYF
TRBV5-1	TRBD2	TRBJ2-7	NA	TGCGCCAGCAGCGCCAGGGAGGGCTACGAGCAGTACTTC	CASSAREGYEQYF
TRBV4-3	NA	TRBJ1-1	NA	TGCGCCAGCAGCCGGGGGGGTCGGGCTGAAGCTTTCTTT	CASSRGGRAEAFF
TRBV7-9	NA	TRBJ2-2	NA	TGTGCCAGCAGCTTTAGCGCCTACGCCGGGGAGCTGTTTTTT	CASSFSAYAGELFF
TRBV29-1	NA	TRBJ2-1	NA	TGCAGCGTTGAAGACCTTGGCGGAGCCTACAATGAGCAGTTCTTC	CSVEDLGGAYNEQFF
TRBV9	TRBD1	TRBJ2-5	NA	TGTGCCAGCAGCGGACAGGGGGCCCAAGAGACCCAGTACTTC	CASSGQGAQETQYF
TRBV30	NA	TRBJ1-3	NA	TGTGCCTGGAAACAGGCCCGCTCTGGAAACACCATATATTTT	CAWKQARSGNTIYF
TRBV30	TRBD1	TRBJ1-5	NA	TGTGCCTGGAGCCTGACAGGGCTTAACCAGCCCCAGCATTTT	CAWSLTGLNQPQHF
TRBV27	TRBD2	TRBJ2-3	NA	TGTGCCAGCAGAACGGGACTAGCGGGAATAGCAGATACGCAGTATTTT	CASRTGLAGIADTQYF
TRBV18	NA	TRBJ1-1	NA	TGTGCCAGCTCACCTTACGGGACTCCGAACACTGAAGCTTTCTTT	CASSPYGTPNTEAFF